The rows below give T cell receptor beta chains drawn from one sample of a study of CD4 T cells in relation to SARS-CoV-2 and coronaviruses. Only in-frame clones appear in the TCRdb table, and some are missing; sequencing was by immunoSEQ multiplex PCR. Here the sample spans around 41,000 clones, about 80% being singletons. These receptors have no known antigen. What was sequenced was naive CD4+ T cells from PBMCs, cultured in vitro. Every receptor here comes from an adult with COVID-19. CDR3s include the opening cysteine and the closing phenylalanine or tryptophan. D genes are given only for firm matches. The size field is filled for only some rows; it gives once, few, many or a size class.

j_call | d_call | cdr3_length | v_call | clone_size | cdr3_nt | cdr3_aa
TRBJ2-7 | . | 15 | TRBV28 | . | TGTGCCAGCAGTAGGTTGGATGCCGGAAAGCGCGAGCAGTACTTC | CASSRLDAGKREQYF
TRBJ1-2 | . | 11 | TRBV7-9 | . | TGTGCCGTCAGGGTAGGGGGTCCCCACACCTTC | CAVRVGGPHTF
TRBJ2-3 | . | 13 | TRBV11-3 | . | TGTGCCAGCAGCCCATCTAGCACAGATACGCAGTATTTT | CASSPSSTDTQYF
TRBJ2-3 | . | 13 | TRBV2 | . | TGTGCCAGCAGTGCCAGGGCACTAGATACGCAGTATTTT | CASSARALDTQYF
TRBJ2-3 | . | 13 | TRBV5-1 | few | TGCGCCAGCAGTCCGGGAGGCACAGATACGCAGTATTTT | CASSPGGTDTQYF
TRBJ2-1 | . | 13 | TRBV7-2 | . | TGTGCCAGCAGCTTCGCTGAGATTGCTGAGCAGTTCTTC | CASSFAEIAEQFF
TRBJ1-1 | . | 10 | TRBV19 | few | TGTGCCAGTAGCGCGGGGGGCGCTTTCTTT | CASSAGGAFF
TRBJ2-3 | TRBD2 | 16 | TRBV24-1 | . | TGTGCCACCAGTGACCCGACTAGCAGCGGGGTTGCTACGCAGTATTTT | CATSDPTSSGVATQYF
TRBJ2-3 | TRBD2 | 17 | TRBV14 | . | TGTGCCAGCAGCCATAGGACTAGCGGGGTCATTACAGATACGCAGTATTTT | CASSHRTSGVITDTQYF
TRBJ2-1 | TRBD2 | 15 | TRBV18 | . | TGTGCCAGCTCACCCAGTACTAGCGGGGCCAATGAGCAGTTCTTC | CASSPSTSGANEQFF
TRBJ1-2 | . | 14 | TRBV6-5 | once | TGTGCCAGCAGTTCGGCGGGGGGGGAGGCGGGCTACACCTTC | CASSSAGGEAGYTF
TRBJ2-1 | . | 16 | TRBV5-4 | once | TGTGCCAGCGAACGGGGAGGCGGGACCAGGCGCAATGAGCAGTTCTTC | CASERGGGTRRNEQFF
TRBJ2-1 | TRBD1 | 16 | TRBV7-6 | . | TGTGCCAGCAGCCCCACGCCCCAGACAGGGGTTAATGAGCAGTTCTTC | CASSPTPQTGVNEQFF
TRBJ2-7 | . | 15 | TRBV6-1 | . | TGTGCCAGCAGTGACCCACCGCACCTTTCCTACGAGCAGTACTTC | CASSDPPHLSYEQYF
TRBJ1-4 | . | 10 | TRBV28 | . | TGTGCCTGCAAAGGTGAAAAACTGTTTTTT | CACKGEKLFF
TRBJ2-3 | . | 13 | TRBV2 | few | TGTGCCAGCAGGGGGGCAGACTTTCATACGCAGTATTTT | CASRGADFHTQYF
TRBJ1-2 | . | 15 | TRBV5-1 | . | TGCGCCAGCAGCTTGGATTTCGGCAGGGTCAACGGCTACACCTTC | CASSLDFGRVNGYTF
TRBJ2-7 | . | 14 | TRBV4-2 | . | TGTGCCAGCAGCCCAAACCGGGACACCCACGAGCAGTACTTC | CASSPNRDTHEQYF
TRBJ2-2 | . | 14 | TRBV2 | . | TGTGCCAGCAAGGCGACAGACGACACCGGGGAGCTGTTTTTT | CASKATDDTGELFF
TRBJ2-3 | TRBD1 | 16 | TRBV24-1 | . | TGTGCCACCAGCGATCCGCCAAGACAGGGGCTAGATACGCAGTATTTT | CATSDPPRQGLDTQYF
TRBJ2-3 | TRBD2 | 20 | TRBV5-8 | . | TGTGCCAGCACCGCGGGACTAGCGGGAGGGCCTTTCATTAGTACAGATACGCAGTATTTT | CASTAGLAGGPFISTDTQYF
TRBJ2-3 | . | 19 | TRBV21-1 | . | TGTGCCAGCAGCATCGATTTGACTAGCGGGTATTCTAGCACAGATACGCAGTATTTT | CASSIDLTSGYSSTDTQYF
TRBJ2-3 | TRBD2 | 16 | TRBV10-3 | . | TGTGCCATCAGTGGGACGACTAGCGGTTACACAGATACGCAGTATTTT | CAISGTTSGYTDTQYF
TRBJ2-5 | . | 15 | TRBV5-1 | . | TGCGCCAGCAGCTTGGCCGAGTTGTACCAAGAGACCCAGTACTTC | CASSLAELYQETQYF
TRBJ1-1 | TRBD1 | 15 | TRBV5-6 | few | TGTGCCAGCAGCTGGTTGGACAGGGCGATGGGTGAAGCTTTCTTT | CASSWLDRAMGEAFF
TRBJ2-1 | TRBD2 | 16 | TRBV19 | . | TGTGCCAGTAGTATTACTAGCGGGAGCCTCAGCAATGAGCAGTTCTTC | CASSITSGSLSNEQFF
TRBJ2-5 | TRBD1 | 14 | TRBV10-2 | . | TGCGCCAGCAGTGAGTTGGACAGGGGCGAGACCCAGTACTTC | CASSELDRGETQYF
TRBJ2-7 | . | 11 | TRBV20-1 | . | TGCAGTACAAAGACAGTTCTCGAGCAGTACTTC | CSTKTVLEQYF
TRBJ2-5 | . | 16 | TRBV13 | . | TGTGCCAGCAGCTCGAACCGGGGCCGTAGGGTAGAGACCCAGTACTTC | CASSSNRGRRVETQYF
TRBJ2-7 | . | 15 | TRBV5-1 | . | TGCGCCAGCAGGGGTGGGGCGGGACACTCCTACGAGCAGTACTTC | CASRGGAGHSYEQYF
TRBJ1-1 | . | 13 | TRBV5-4 | . | TGTGCCAGCAGCTTGTTTGGGGGCACTGAAGCTTTCTTT | CASSLFGGTEAFF
TRBJ2-1 | TRBD2 | 14 | TRBV30 | . | TGTGCCAGGCGACTAGCGGGGGATTACAATGAGCAGTTCTTC | CARRLAGDYNEQFF
TRBJ1-1 | . | 14 | TRBV5-6 | . | TGTGCCAGCAGCCTCAAAGTGGGCAACACTGAAGCTTTCTTT | CASSLKVGNTEAFF